The TCR beta chain under discussion was sequenced for a study of T cells in Graves' hyperthyroidism and ophthalmopathy. This clonotype was counted ten times or more. TCR beta CDR3 regions were amplified from RNA. First-round RT-PCR of the TCR CDR3 relied on the HTBI primer set. TCRdb passed the multiplex PCR reads through MiXCR, listing each CDR3 protein once. The repertoire includes 700,000 or so distinct CDR3 sequences, about 14% of them detected once, and around 12% sits in the top ten. Germline V gene data show CDR1 as MNHEY and CDR2 as SMNVEV (reference sequence). V dropped 1 base and J dropped 11; count of bases not matched to a gene: 9. The CDR3 contains 15 residues.

This sequence was found in a woman in her forties or fifties with Graves' ophthalmopathy. The specimen sequenced was blood. V usage is TRBV27 and J usage is TRBJ1-5; TRBD1 aligns across 9 bases. The CDR3 nucleotides are TGTGCCAGCAGTTTATACGGGACAGGGAGTTCGGCCCAGCATTTT. Its translation: CASSLYGTGSSAQHF.